The 11 T cell receptor beta chains given below trace back to one sample, sequenced in a study of CD8+ T cells in alopecia areata. Sequencing relied on a cDNA template that was reverse transcribed from extracted RNA. Here immunoSEQ multiplex PCR was the method, and the copy in TCRdb shows in-frame clones only, minus some. The repertoire consists of about 190,000 clones, with around 50% occurring once and the leading ten covering approximately 14%. Sequenced here: CD4+ T cells sorted from blood, sampled at week 0. These receptors originate from a human donor with alopecia areata.

In this sample, this clone turned up a few times. V gene TRBV27 combines with J gene TRBJ1-5; unclear D gene. V was cut by 2 bases and J by 4 bases, with 9 bases left in between. In germline, CDR1 is MNHEY, CDR2 SMNVEV (reference sequence). The CDR3 has 14 residues. CDR3 protein: CASSLAGVNQPQHF. In DNA, the CDR3 is TGTGCCAGCAGTTTAGCAGGAGTAAATCAGCCCCAGCATTTT.

The rearrangement joins TRBV29-1 to TRBJ1-1; the D is unclear. This CDR3 has 13 amino acids. Germline lookup yields CDR1 SQVTM and CDR2 ANQGSEA. Trimming removed 4 bases from V and 4 bases from J, with 13 bases in between. CDR3: CSVVIGVGTEAFF. The DNA for the CDR3 is TGCAGCGTTGTTATCGGGGTGGGCACTGAAGCTTTCTTT. The whole variable domain, remainder taken from reference TRBV29-1 and TRBJ1-1, is SAVISQKPSRDICQRGTSLTIQCQVDSQVTMMFWYRQQPGQSLTLIATANQGSEATYESGFVIDKFPISRPNLTFSTLTVSNMSPEDSSIYLCSVVIGVGTEAFFGQGTRLTVV.

This clone was observed a few times. This chain connects TRBV10-3 to TRBJ2-5, with 7 bases identical to TRBD1. The V gene's germline CDR1 is ENHRY and CDR2 SYGVKD. CDR3 length equals 17 residues. With 0 bases clipped from V and 2 bases from J, the junction kept 9 bases outside the gene matches. The CDR3 DNA reads TGTGCCATCAGTGAGTCTCTGAACAGGGGCCTTCAAGAGACCCAGTACTTC. This codes for CAISESLNRGLQETQYF.

The V gene is TRBV7-2, the J gene TRBJ2-5; D perhaps matches TRBD2 (5 bases). The CDR3 consists of 14 residues. V was clipped by 4 bases and J by 5 bases, with 14 bases between them. Germline V CDR1 and CDR2: SGHTA, FQGNSA. The CDR3 DNA reads TGTGCCAGCAGCTGGAGGCCAGGTCAGGAGACCCAGTACTTC. It translates to CASSWRPGQETQYF. Variable domain in full (rest from reference TRBV7-2 and TRBJ2-5): GAGVSQSPSNKVTEKGKDVELRCDPISGHTALYWYRQSLGQGLEFLIYFQGNSAPDKSGLPSDRFSAERTGGSVSTLTIQRTQQEDSAVYLCASSWRPGQETQYFGPGTRLLVL.

As to this clone: Other DNA sequences in this sample translate to the same CDR3. J is TRBJ2-7 and V is TRBV5-1, with a possible D match to TRBD2 (6 bases). Germline values: CDR1 SGHRS, CDR2 YFSETQ. Trimming stripped 0 bases from V and 2 bases from J, with 9 bases between. CDR3 size: 14 residues. CDR3 nucleotides: TGCGCCAGCAGCTTGGACGGGAGCCCCTACGAGCAGTACTTC. Encoded protein: CASSLDGSPYEQYF.

Only one count was recorded for this clone. V and J are TRBV11-3 and TRBJ1-1; possible D gene TRBD1, 5 bases. Trimming left V 0 bases short and J 4 bases short, with 12 bases between. Germline-derived CDR1 and CDR2 are SGHNT and YENEEA. The CDR3 consists of 15 residues. The DNA for the CDR3 is TGTGCCAGCAGCTTAGATGGGGCAGGTGGCACTGAAGCTTTCTTT. Translated, it gives CASSLDGAGGTEAFF.

This chain uses TRBV25-1 with TRBJ1-1, with 8 bases that match TRBD1. The CDR3 extends over 13 amino acids. Germline trimming cut 9 bases from V and 4 bases from J; bases unmatched to any gene: 7. CDR1 and CDR2 from the germline V gene are MGHDK and SYGVNS. In DNA form, the CDR3 reads TGTGCCAGTTCGGGACAGGCGGGCACTGAAGCTTTCTTT. Its protein is CASSGQAGTEAFF.

The chain joins TRBV27 to TRBJ2-5; 7 bases map to TRBD2. There are 20 residues in the CDR3. V was clipped by 3 bases and J by 2 bases; unmatched bases: 21. Germline V gene data show CDR1 as MNHEY and CDR2 as SMNVEV (reference sequence). The CDR3: CASSLVKSGDWTGGQETQYF. The CDR3 nucleotides are TGTGCCAGCAGTTTGGTTAAGTCTGGAGACTGGACGGGGGGACAAGAGACCCAGTACTTC.

This clone was seen a few times. The chain joins TRBV5-1 to TRBJ2-3; no clear D gene. The CDR3 loop spans 16 amino acids. V was trimmed by 1 base and J by 5 bases, leaving 17 bases between them. Germline-derived CDR1 and CDR2 are SGHRS and YFSETQ. As DNA, the CDR3 is TGCGCCAGCAGCTTGAAATTGTTCGCAGGAGAAGATACGCAGTATTTT. Amino acid sequence: CASSLKLFAGEDTQYF.

The chain has TRBV29-1 and TRBJ1-2; weak D call: TRBD1 (5 bases). The CDR3 spans 13 residues. The V gene's germline CDR1 is SQVTM and CDR2 ANQGSEA. The V gene lost 4 bases and the J gene lost 2 bases, with 11 bases spanning the gap. CDR3 DNA sequence: TGCAGCGTTGCCTTAGGGGCCAACTATGGCTACACCTTC. Its translation: CSVALGANYGYTF.

The chain uses TRBV5-1 and TRBJ1-2, with TRBD1 identical over 7 bases. In germline, CDR1 is SGHRS, CDR2 YFSETQ. The CDR3 has 14 amino acids. V shed 4 bases and J 2 bases; nucleotides not matched to a gene: 5. The chain's CDR3 is CASSQTGLNYGYTF. Here the CDR3 DNA reads TGCGCCAGCAGCCAGACAGGGCTGAACTATGGCTACACCTTC.